This TCR beta chain appears in the sequencing data of a study of CD8+ T cells in alopecia areata. After isolation, RNA underwent reverse transcription to generate cDNA as the sequencing template. Profiled with immunoSEQ multiplex PCR; TCRdb holds only in-frame clones, not every one. The profile covers some 130,000 clones, with around 60% appearing a single time and under 6.5% taken by the ten largest. This clone was seen a handful of times. V was trimmed by 2 bases and J by 3 bases, leaving 2 bases between them. The CDR3 runs to 11 residues. The germline CDR1 and CDR2 sequences are DFQATT and SNEGSKA (reference sequence).

The clonotype originates from a human donor with alopecia areata. The chain carries TRBV20-1 and TRBJ2-1; the D is unclear. Here the sequenced sample was CD4+ T cells sorted from blood, taken at week 0. The DNA of the CDR3 is TGCAGTGCTAGAATCTACAATGAGCAGTTCTTC. It codes for CSARIYNEQFF.